A selection of T cell receptor beta chains follows, all from one sample in a study of neurological immune-mediated disorders. Each CDR3 protein gets one entry after TCRdb re-called the 5' RACE reads with MiXCR. The sample yields roughly 60,000 distinct CDR3 sequences, approximately 4% seen once. Sequenced: PBMCs. The receptors derive from a woman aged 25-40 years with multiple sclerosis. CDR3s include the opening cysteine and the closing phenylalanine or tryptophan. D genes are given only for firm matches. The size of a clone is reported for some rows only, either as once, few or many, or as a class for expanded clones.

>TRBD2|TRBJ2-5|TRBV7-9|many
CASSHIKRGQETQYF
TGTGCCAGCAGCCATATTAAGCGGGGCCAAGAGACCCAGTACTTC
>-|TRBJ2-2|TRBV5-1|many
CASSRDLNTGELFF
TGCGCCAGCAGCCGGGACCTAAACACCGGGGAGCTGTTTTTT
>TRBD1|TRBJ1-1|TRBV11-1|many
CASSLGTDTEAFF
TGTGCCAGCAGCCTGGGGACAGACACTGAAGCTTTCTTT
>TRBD1|TRBJ2-7|TRBV4-1|many
CASSQGGQVPYEQYF
TGCGCCAGCAGCCAAGGGGGACAGGTCCCCTACGAGCAGTACTTC
>-|TRBJ2-7|TRBV5-1|many
CASRSSDEQYF
TGCGCCAGCAGATCTAGCGACGAGCAGTACTTC
>-|TRBJ2-5|TRBV20-1|many
CSATGTLGETQYF
TGCAGTGCTACCGGGACTCTCGGGGAGACCCAGTACTTC
>-|TRBJ2-1|TRBV20-1|many
CSARDLPQAGRTYNEQFF
TGCAGTGCTAGAGATTTGCCCCAAGCGGGTCGAACCTACAATGAGCAGTTCTTC
>-|TRBJ2-7|TRBV5-1|many
CASSLASGTGSYEQYF
TGCGCCAGCAGCTTGGCCTCGGGTACGGGGAGTTACGAGCAGTACTTC
>TRBD1|TRBJ1-6|TRBV28|many
CASSLPGQGSPLHF
TGTGCCAGCAGCCTCCCGGGACAGGGCTCACCCCTCCACTTT
>TRBD1|TRBJ2-2|TRBV5-6|many
CASSTGGTGNTGELFF
TGTGCCAGCAGCACGGGCGGGACAGGGAACACCGGGGAGCTGTTTTTT
>-|TRBJ2-5|TRBV5-1|many
CASSSALWGAGETQYF
TGCGCCAGCAGCTCGGCTTTGTGGGGCGCCGGGGAGACCCAGTACTTC
>-|TRBJ1-5|TRBV15|-
CATSLEGDQPQNF
TGTGCCACCAGCCTAGAAGGGGATCAGCCCCAGAATTTT
>TRBD2|TRBJ2-1|TRBV7-9|-
CASSLWSGRAGNEQFF
TGTGCCAGCAGCCTATGGAGCGGGAGGGCCGGGAATGAGCAGTTCTTC
>TRBD1|TRBJ2-1|TRBV2|many
CASSGGGTGLYNEQFF
TGTGCCAGCAGTGGGGGTGGGACAGGCCTCTACAATGAGCAGTTCTTC
>TRBD1|TRBJ1-1|TRBV20-1|many
CSARVGTGDRGAFF
TGCAGTGCTAGAGTTGGGACAGGGGACCGAGGAGCTTTCTTT
>-|TRBJ2-1|TRBV6-2/TRBV6-3|many
CASSYVENYNEQFF
TGTGCCAGCAGTTACGTGGAGAACTACAATGAGCAGTTCTTC
>-|TRBJ2-4|TRBV4-3|many
CASSQDEGVENIQYF
TGCGCCAGCAGCCAAGATGAGGGGGTCGAAAACATTCAGTACTTC
>-|TRBJ2-2|TRBV7-7|many
CASSLVYGEELFF
TGTGCCAGCAGCTTAGTATACGGAGAAGAGCTGTTTTTT
>TRBD1|TRBJ1-2|TRBV5-1|many
CASSLGQGVYGYTF
TGCGCCAGCAGCTTGGGACAGGGGGTCTATGGCTACACCTTC
>-|TRBJ1-1|TRBV5-1|many
CASRQGGGTEAFF
TGCGCCAGCAGACAGGGAGGGGGCACTGAAGCTTTCTTT
>-|TRBJ1-6|TRBV28|many
CASSKGSSPLNF
TGTGCCAGCAGCAAGGGGAGTTCACCCCTCAACTTT
>-|TRBJ1-1|TRBV12-3/TRBV12-4|many
CASQWGGKLNTEAFF
TGTGCCAGCCAGTGGGGAGGGAAACTGAACACTGAAGCTTTCTTT
>-|TRBJ1-2|TRBV20-1|many
CSARGGGGSNYGYTF
TGCAGTGCTAGAGGGGGCGGGGGGTCAAACTATGGCTACACCTTC
>TRBD1|TRBJ1-6|TRBV5-5|many
CASSGEGQANSPLHF
TGTGCCAGCAGCGGCGAAGGACAGGCTAATTCACCCCTCCACTTT
>-|TRBJ2-1|TRBV20-1|many
CSARVQGWGPYNEQFF
TGCAGTGCTAGAGTCCAGGGTTGGGGACCATACAATGAGCAGTTCTTC
>-|TRBJ2-7|TRBV6-6|many
CASSYSGTEYSYEQYF
TGTGCCAGCAGTTACTCGGGTACGGAGTACTCCTACGAGCAGTACTTC
>-|TRBJ2-2|TRBV5-1|many
CASSFSGNPTGELFF
TGCGCCAGCAGCTTCTCAGGGAACCCTACCGGGGAGCTGTTTTTT
>TRBD1|TRBJ1-2|TRBV7-9|many
CASSQGQGYYGYTF
TGTGCCAGCAGCCAGGGACAGGGATACTATGGCTACACCTTC
>-|TRBJ1-6|TRBV11-2|many
CASSIIQGQGSPLHF
TGTGCCAGCAGCATTATACAGGGCCAGGGTTCACCCCTCCACTTT
>TRBD2|TRBJ2-1|TRBV12-3/TRBV12-4|many
CASSPRTSYNEQFF
TGTGCCAGCAGTCCCCGGACTAGCTACAATGAGCAGTTCTTC
>TRBD2|TRBJ2-7|TRBV6-2/TRBV6-3|few
CAIQTSGSYEQYF
TGTGCCATTCAGACTAGCGGAAGCTACGAGCAGTACTTC
>-|TRBJ1-5|TRBV19|-
CASSPTQGVQHF
TGTGCCAGTAGCCCAACCCAGGGAGTCCAGCATTTT
>-|TRBJ2-1|TRBV27|many
CASSFLDNEQFF
TGTGCCAGCAGTTTCCTAGACAATGAGCAGTTCTTC
>TRBD1|TRBJ2-1|TRBV5-1|many
CASSLATAGGQFF
TGCGCCAGCAGCTTGGCCACCGCAGGGGGGCAGTTCTTC
>-|TRBJ2-1|TRBV3-1|many
CASSQEDEQFF
TGTGCCAGCAGCCAAGAAGATGAGCAGTTCTTC
>-|TRBJ1-5|TRBV7-2|many
CASRPGFGPQHF
TGTGCCAGCAGACCTGGTTTCGGGCCCCAGCATTTT
>TRBD2|TRBJ2-7|TRBV5-6|many
CASSLGLAGSSYEQYF
TGTGCCAGCAGCTTGGGGCTAGCGGGGAGCTCCTACGAGCAGTACTTC
>TRBD1|TRBJ2-5|TRBV6-6|many
CASSPGTGGETQYF
TGTGCCAGCAGCCCCGGGACAGGGGGAGAGACCCAGTACTTC
>-|TRBJ2-5|TRBV7-9|many
CASSLGDIGPGETQYF
TGTGCCAGCAGCTTAGGGGACATCGGACCCGGGGAGACCCAGTACTTC
>TRBD1|TRBJ1-5|TRBV12-3/TRBV12-4|few
CASRSTGANNQPQHF
TGTGCCAGCAGGTCGACAGGGGCAAACAATCAGCCCCAGCATTTT
>TRBD1|TRBJ1-4|TRBV20-1|many
CSAMAGGRSRNEKLFF
TGCAGTGCTATGGCAGGGGGCAGGTCTAGGAATGAAAAACTGTTTTTT
>TRBD2|TRBJ2-2|TRBV20-1|many
CSASPSGRGTGELFF
TGCAGTGCTAGTCCTAGCGGGAGAGGCACCGGGGAGCTGTTTTTT
>TRBD2|TRBJ2-1|TRBV5-1|-
CASSLAGGRSVYNEQFF
TGCGCCAGCAGCTTGGCCGGCGGGAGATCCGTTTACAATGAGCAGTTCTTC
>-|TRBJ2-7|TRBV7-9|many
CASSLSVYEQYF
TGTGCCAGCAGCTTATCGGTATACGAGCAGTACTTC
>-|TRBJ1-3|TRBV13|many
CASSLRRGRSSGNTIYF
TGTGCCAGCAGCTTACGAAGGGGCCGGAGCTCTGGAAACACCATATATTTT
>-|TRBJ1-1|TRBV6-2/TRBV6-3|many
CASSYAGNTEAFF
TGTGCCAGCAGTTATGCGGGGAACACTGAAGCTTTCTTT